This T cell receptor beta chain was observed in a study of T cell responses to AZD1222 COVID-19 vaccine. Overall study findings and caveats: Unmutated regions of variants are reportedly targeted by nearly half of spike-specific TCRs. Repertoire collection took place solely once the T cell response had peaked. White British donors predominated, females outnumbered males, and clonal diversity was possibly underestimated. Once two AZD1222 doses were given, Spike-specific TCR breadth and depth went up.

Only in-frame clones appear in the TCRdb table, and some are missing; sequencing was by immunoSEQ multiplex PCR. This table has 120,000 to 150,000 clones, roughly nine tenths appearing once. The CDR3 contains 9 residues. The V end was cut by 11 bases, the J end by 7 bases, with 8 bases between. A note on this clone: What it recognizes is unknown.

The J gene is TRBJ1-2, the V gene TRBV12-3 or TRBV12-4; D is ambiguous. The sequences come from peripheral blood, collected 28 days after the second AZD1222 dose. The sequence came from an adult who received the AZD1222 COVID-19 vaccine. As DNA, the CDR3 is TGTGCCCCGTGGGCTGGCTACACCTTC. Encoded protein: CAPWAGYTF.